The sequence of this TCR beta chain was determined in a study of blood T cell repertoires in COVID-19. Study-level information: From T cells, B-cell-depleted T cells, or PBMCs came the material, which was cDNA or gDNA.

Libraries were prepared by immunoSEQ multiplex PCR; TCRdb keeps only in-frame clonotypes and omits some of them. The table lists a few hundred thousand clones, about 83% of them singletons, with roughly 1.3% in the top ten. Seattle-derived patients entered the study during active infection and were followed longitudinally. The germline gives CDR1 SGDLS, CDR2 YYNGEE. The ends were cut back, 2 bases at V and 4 bases at J, with 10 bases in the middle. CDR3 length: 14 amino acids. This clonotype was obtained from a woman aged 25 to 39 with COVID-19, enrolled during active disease. The sequencing sample was made of peripheral blood. The chain uses TRBV9 and TRBJ1-3; possible D gene TRBD1, 5 bases. The CDR3 here is CASSVLDKGNTIYF. The CDR3, as DNA: TGTGCCAGCAGCGTCCTGGACAAAGGAAACACCATATATTTT.